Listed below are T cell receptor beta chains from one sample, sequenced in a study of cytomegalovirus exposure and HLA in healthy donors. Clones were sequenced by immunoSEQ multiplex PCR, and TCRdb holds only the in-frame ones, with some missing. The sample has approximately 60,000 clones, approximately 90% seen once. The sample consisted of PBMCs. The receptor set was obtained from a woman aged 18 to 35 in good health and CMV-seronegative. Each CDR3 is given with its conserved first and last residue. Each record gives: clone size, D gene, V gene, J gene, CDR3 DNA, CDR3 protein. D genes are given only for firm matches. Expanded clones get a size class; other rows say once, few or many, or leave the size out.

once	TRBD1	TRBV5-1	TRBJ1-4	TGCGCCAGCAGCTTGATGGGACAGGGGAACCTGGGGGAAAAACTGTTTTTT	CASSLMGQGNLGEKLFF
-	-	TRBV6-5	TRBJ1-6	TGTGCCAGCAGTCCCGCAGGGAATTCACCCCTCCACTTT	CASSPAGNSPLHF
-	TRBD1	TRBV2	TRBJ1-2	TGTGCCAGCAGCTACTCCGGGACAGGGATGTATGGCTACACCTTC	CASSYSGTGMYGYTF
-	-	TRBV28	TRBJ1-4	TGTGCCAGCTCGCGGTCTACAGGGGAAAAACTGTTTTTT	CASSRSTGEKLFF
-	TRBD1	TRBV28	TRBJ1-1	TGTGCCAGCAGTTTATCAGGGGGCGGGATAATGGACGCTTTCTTT	CASSLSGGGIMDAFF
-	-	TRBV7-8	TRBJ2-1	TGTGCCAGCAGCTTTTTGCGGGTTAGCTCCTACAATGAGCAGTTCTTC	CASSFLRVSSYNEQFF
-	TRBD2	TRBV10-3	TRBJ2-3	TGTGCCATCAGTGAGTCGCAACTAGCGGATACAGATACGCAGTATTTT	CAISESQLADTDTQYF
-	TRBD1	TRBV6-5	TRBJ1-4	TGTGCCAGCAGCCGAAGGGGGCAGAATGAAAAACTGTTTTTT	CASSRRGQNEKLFF
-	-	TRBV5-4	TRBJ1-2	TGTGCCAGCAGCTTGGATGAAGGGGATGGCTACACCTTC	CASSLDEGDGYTF
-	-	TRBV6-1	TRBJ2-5	TGTGCCAGCAGTGAAACCCCAGGTACCCAAGAGACCCAGTACTTC	CASSETPGTQETQYF
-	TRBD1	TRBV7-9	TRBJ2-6	TGTGCCAGCAGCTTAAGCCATAGGGACAGGGGATCTGGGGCCAACGTCCTGACTTTC	CASSLSHRDRGSGANVLTF
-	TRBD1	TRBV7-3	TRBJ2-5	TGTGCCAGCAGCCGAGGGACAGAAGAGACCCAGTACTTC	CASSRGTEETQYF
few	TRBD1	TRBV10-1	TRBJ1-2	TGCGCCACCCTGTCAGGGGGAGACTATGGCTACACCTTC	CATLSGGDYGYTF
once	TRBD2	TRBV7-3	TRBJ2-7	TGTGCCAGCAGCCCTAGCGGGTCCTACGAGCAGTACTTC	CASSPSGSYEQYF
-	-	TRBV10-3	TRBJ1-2	TGTGCCATCAGTGAGTTCGAACAGGGCCCAGCTAACTATGGCTACACCTTC	CAISEFEQGPANYGYTF
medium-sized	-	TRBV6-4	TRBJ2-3	TGTGCCAGCAGTGTCAGCGCGGGCACAGATACGCAGTATTTT	CASSVSAGTDTQYF
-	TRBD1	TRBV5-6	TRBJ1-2	TGTGCCAGCAGCTCGACAGGGGGCGGGCGAGGCTACACCTTC	CASSSTGGGRGYTF
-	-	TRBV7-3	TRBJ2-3	TGTGCCAGCAGCTTCGGAGGGAAGCCAGATACGCAGTATTTT	CASSFGGKPDTQYF
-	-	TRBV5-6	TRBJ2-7	TGTGCCAGCAGCAGACAGAACAATCGGAGGTACTTC	CASSRQNNRRYF
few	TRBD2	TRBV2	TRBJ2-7	TGTGCCAGCAGCCTCCGAGGGAGCGGGGGTGGGGAGCAGTACTTC	CASSLRGSGGGEQYF
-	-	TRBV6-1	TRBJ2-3	TGTGCCAGCAGTTATGGGGCTAGCACAGATACGCAGTATTTT	CASSYGASTDTQYF
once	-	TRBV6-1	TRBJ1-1	TGTGCCAGCAGGCCGCGGGGGCTGAACACTGAAGCTTTCTTT	CASRPRGLNTEAFF
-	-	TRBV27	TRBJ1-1	TGTGCCAGCAGTTTAGGGCCTAAAAACACTGAAGCTTTCTTT	CASSLGPKNTEAFF
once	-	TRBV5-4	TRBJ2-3	TGTGCCAGCAGCTCCAACACAGATACGCAGTATTTT	CASSSNTDTQYF
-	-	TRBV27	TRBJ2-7	TGTGCCAGCAGCCCCAGAGAGGGATACGAGCAGTACTTC	CASSPREGYEQYF
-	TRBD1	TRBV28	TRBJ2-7	TGTGCCAGCAGTTCCCCGGGACAGGGGTCCGAGCAGTACTTC	CASSSPGQGSEQYF
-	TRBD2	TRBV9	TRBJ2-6	TGTGCCAGCAGCCCGAGCGGGAACCCCTCTGGGGCCAACGTCCTGACTTTC	CASSPSGNPSGANVLTF
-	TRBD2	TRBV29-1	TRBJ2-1	TGCAGCGTTGATGGGCTAGCGGGCCCCTCCGGGCTCAATGAGCAGTTCTTC	CSVDGLAGPSGLNEQFF
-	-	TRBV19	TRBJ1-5	TGTGCCAGTAGTGCTCTCAGACAGGAGATTCAGCCCCAGCATTTT	CASSALRQEIQPQHF
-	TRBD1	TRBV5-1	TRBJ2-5	TGCGCCAGCAGCCCCTCCGGGACAGGGTTAGAGACCCAGTACTTC	CASSPSGTGLETQYF
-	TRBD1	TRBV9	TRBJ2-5	TGTGCCAGCAGCGTAGGGACAGGGGGAGACTCCGAGACCCAGTACTTC	CASSVGTGGDSETQYF
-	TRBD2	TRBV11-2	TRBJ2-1	TGTGCCAGCAGCATCAGGGAGGGGTCCTACAATGAGCAGTTCTTC	CASSIREGSYNEQFF
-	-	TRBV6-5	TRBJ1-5	TGTGCCAGCAGTTACCGCGTGGGGGGGGATCAGCCCCAGCATTTT	CASSYRVGGDQPQHF
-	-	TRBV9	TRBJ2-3	TGTGCCAGCACTCCGGGACTTGGCACAGATACGCAGTATTTT	CASTPGLGTDTQYF
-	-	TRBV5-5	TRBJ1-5	TGTGCCAGCAGCTTAGGGGTGGAGCCCGCTACAAATCAGCCCCAGCATTTT	CASSLGVEPATNQPQHF
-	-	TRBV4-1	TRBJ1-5	TGCGCCAGCAGCCTCCAGAGCAATCAGCCCCAGCATTTT	CASSLQSNQPQHF
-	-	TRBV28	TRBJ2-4	TGTGCCACCTTGGCCCAGGGAAAGTTTCCCTACTTC	CATLAQGKFPYF
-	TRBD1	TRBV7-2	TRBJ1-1	TGTGCCAGCAGCTTAGGGACAGGGGAGGGTGAAGCTTTCTTT	CASSLGTGEGEAFF
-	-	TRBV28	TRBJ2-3	TGTGCCAGCAGTTCCCGGACAAGCACAGATACGCAGTATTTT	CASSSRTSTDTQYF
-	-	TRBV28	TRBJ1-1	TGTGCCAGCAGTTTGTCGGAGGGGCAGACACTAATGAACACTGAAGCTTTCTTT	CASSLSEGQTLMNTEAFF
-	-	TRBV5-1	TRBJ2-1	TGCGCCAGCAGCACCCGCGTCCCCAGGGGAAATGAGCAGTTCTTC	CASSTRVPRGNEQFF
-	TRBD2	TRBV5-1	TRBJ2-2	TGCGCCAGCAGCTTGGGAGCTAGCGGGAGTATCGGGGAGCTGTTTTTT	CASSLGASGSIGELFF
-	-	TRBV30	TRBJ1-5	TGTGCCTGGAGTGTCGGGGTAAGGGGCAATCAGCCCCAGCATTTT	CAWSVGVRGNQPQHF
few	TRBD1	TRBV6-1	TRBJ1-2	TGTGCCAGCAGTGGACAGGGGGCGCTGGGCTACACCTTC	CASSGQGALGYTF
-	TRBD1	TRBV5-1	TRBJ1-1	TGCGCCAGCAGCTCTGGACAGGGTCTGAACACTGAAGCTTTCTTT	CASSSGQGLNTEAFF
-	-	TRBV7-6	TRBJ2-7	TGTGCCAGCAGCCCCGGGGCAGGGGCCTACGAGCAGTACTTC	CASSPGAGAYEQYF
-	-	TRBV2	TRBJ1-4	TGTGCCAGCAGTGACGAAGGGAGTCAGACCGAAAAACTGTTTTTT	CASSDEGSQTEKLFF
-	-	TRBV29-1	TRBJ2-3	TGCAGCGTTGTCGTTGTAGTCACAGATACGCAGTATTTT	CSVVVVVTDTQYF
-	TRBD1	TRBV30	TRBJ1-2	TGTGCCTGGAGTGTGACAGGGGGCTTTGGCTATGGCTACACCTTC	CAWSVTGGFGYGYTF
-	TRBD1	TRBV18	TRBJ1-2	TGTGCCAGCGGGGACAGGAGTCTCGGAGGCTACACCTTC	CASGDRSLGGYTF
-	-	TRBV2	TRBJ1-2	TGTGCCAGCAGTGAGGCGGGCTATGGCTACACCTTC	CASSEAGYGYTF
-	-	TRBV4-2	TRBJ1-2	TGTGCCAGCAGACAGGGATCAGCTAACTATGGCTACACCTTC	CASRQGSANYGYTF
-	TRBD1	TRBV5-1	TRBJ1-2	TGCGCCAGCAGCCTACGGCGACAGGGTGGGTCGGGGGGCTACACCTTC	CASSLRRQGGSGGYTF
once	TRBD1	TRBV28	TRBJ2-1	TGTGCCAGTACAACAGGGGGCGCGTACAATGAGCAGTTCTTC	CASTTGGAYNEQFF
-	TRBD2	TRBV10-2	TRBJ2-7	TGCGCCAGCAGTAGCGGGAAGGCCTACGAGCAGTACTTC	CASSSGKAYEQYF